The clone carrying this T cell receptor beta chain was recorded only once. Its antigen is as yet unknown. This record comes from a study of long-term antiretroviral therapy in people with HIV. Overall study results and limits: Information on adherence to ART, viral resistance or therapy changes was unavailable. Following ART, diversity rose but still fell short of transplant donor controls.

Germline CDR1 reads SGHTA; CDR2 reads FQGNSA. V lost 5 bases, J lost 5 bases, and 9 bases lay in between. The CDR3 extends over 13 amino acids. There was at least one pre-ART PBMC sample for each donor, plus at least two post-ART PBMC samples. Ahead of DNA extraction, samples held roughly 0.9-11 million cryopreserved PBMC each. Samples were assayed with immunoSEQ v3.0 at survey level. The method was immunoSEQ multiplex PCR; TCRdb's version includes in-frame clones alone and lacks a portion of them. In the table there are almost 35,000 clones, around 94% of which are singletons. This sequence was found in a woman in her forties or fifties with HIV. The specimen comprised unsorted PBMCs, sampled just over 5 years after starting antiretroviral therapy. The genes are TRBV7-2 and TRBJ2-2; perhaps TRBD1 as D (5 bases). The DNA of the CDR3 is TGTGCCAGCAGCGAGCAGGGAACCGGGGAGCTGTTTTTT. Its protein is CASSEQGTGELFF.